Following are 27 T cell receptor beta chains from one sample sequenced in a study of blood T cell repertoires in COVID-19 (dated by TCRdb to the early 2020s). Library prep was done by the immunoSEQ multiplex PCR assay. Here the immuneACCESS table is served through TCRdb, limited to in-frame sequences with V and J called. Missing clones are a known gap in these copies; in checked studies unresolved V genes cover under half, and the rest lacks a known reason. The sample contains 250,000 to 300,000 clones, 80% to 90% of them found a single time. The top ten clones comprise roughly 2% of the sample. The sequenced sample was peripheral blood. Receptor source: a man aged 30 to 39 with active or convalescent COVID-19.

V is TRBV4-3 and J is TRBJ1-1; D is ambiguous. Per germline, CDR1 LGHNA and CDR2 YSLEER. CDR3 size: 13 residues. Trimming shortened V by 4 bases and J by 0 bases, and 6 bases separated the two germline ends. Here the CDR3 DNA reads TGCGCCAGCAGCCTCAGGCTGAACACTGAAGCTTTCTTT. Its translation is CASSLRLNTEAFF.

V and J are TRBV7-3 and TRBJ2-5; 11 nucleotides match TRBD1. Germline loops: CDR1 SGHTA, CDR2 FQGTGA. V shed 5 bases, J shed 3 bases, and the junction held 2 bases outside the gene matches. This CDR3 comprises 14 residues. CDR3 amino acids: CASSRTGGEETQYF. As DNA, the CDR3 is TGTGCCAGCAGCCGGACAGGGGGCGAAGAGACCCAGTACTTC.

The CDR3, as DNA: TGTGCCAGCAGCCCCCAGGAATCCTACGAGCAGTACTTC. Protein sequence: CASSPQESYEQYF. V gene TRBV6-5 combines with J gene TRBJ2-7; D is unclear. The CDR3 has 13 amino acids. Trimming pared 6 bases from V and 1 base from J, leaving 10 bases between. CDR1 is MNHEY and CDR2 is SVGAGI in the germline V gene.

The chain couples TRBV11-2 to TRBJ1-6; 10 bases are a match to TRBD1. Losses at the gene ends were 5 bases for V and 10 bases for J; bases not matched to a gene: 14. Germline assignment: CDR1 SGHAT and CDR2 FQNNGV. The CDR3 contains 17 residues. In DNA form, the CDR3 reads TGTGCCAGCAGCATAAGACCCGGGACAGGGGTAAACTCACCCCTCCACTTT. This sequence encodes CASSIRPGTGVNSPLHF.

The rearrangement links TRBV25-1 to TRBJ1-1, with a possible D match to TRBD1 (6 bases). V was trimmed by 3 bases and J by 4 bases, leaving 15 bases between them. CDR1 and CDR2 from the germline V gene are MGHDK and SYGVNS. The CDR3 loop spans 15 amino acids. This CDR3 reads CASSEVGRGATEAFF. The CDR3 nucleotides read TGTGCCAGCAGTGAGGTAGGCAGGGGAGCCACTGAAGCTTTCTTT.

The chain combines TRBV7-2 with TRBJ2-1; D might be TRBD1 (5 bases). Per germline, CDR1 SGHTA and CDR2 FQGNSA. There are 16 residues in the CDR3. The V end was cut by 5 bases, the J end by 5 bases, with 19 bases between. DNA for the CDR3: TGTGCCAGCAGCGGTGCCCGGACATTATCAAACAATGAGCAGTTCTTC. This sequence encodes CASSGARTLSNNEQFF.

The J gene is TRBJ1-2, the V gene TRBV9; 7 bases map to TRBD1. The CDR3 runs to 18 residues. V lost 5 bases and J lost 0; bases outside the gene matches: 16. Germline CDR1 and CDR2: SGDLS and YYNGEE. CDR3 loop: CASSATWRDSSSNYGYTF. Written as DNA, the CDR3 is TGTGCCAGCAGTGCTACATGGCGGGACAGCTCTTCTAACTATGGCTACACCTTC.

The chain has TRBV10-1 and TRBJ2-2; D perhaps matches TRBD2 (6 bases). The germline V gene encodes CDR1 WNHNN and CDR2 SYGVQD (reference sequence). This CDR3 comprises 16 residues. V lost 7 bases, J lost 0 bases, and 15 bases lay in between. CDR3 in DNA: TGCGCCAGCACTCCTAGGGACTCAGCGAACACCGGGGAGCTGTTTTTT. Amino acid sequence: CASTPRDSANTGELFF.

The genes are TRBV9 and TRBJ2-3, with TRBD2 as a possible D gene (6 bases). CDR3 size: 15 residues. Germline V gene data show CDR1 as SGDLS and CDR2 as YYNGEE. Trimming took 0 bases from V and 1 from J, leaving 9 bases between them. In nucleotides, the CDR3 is TGTGCCAGCAGCGTAGAGCCGGGGGGCACAGATACGCAGTATTTT. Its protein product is CASSVEPGGTDTQYF.

The CDR3 DNA sequence: TGTGCCAGCAGCTTAACCGGGACAGAGTATTATGGCTACACCTTC. Translated, it gives CASSLTGTEYYGYTF. This sequence joins TRBV7-9 and TRBJ1-2; TRBD1 aligns across 7 bases. This CDR3 is 15 amino acids long. Germline CDR1 reads SEHNR; CDR2 reads FQNEAQ (reference sequence). Trimming took 2 bases from V and 5 from J; bases not matched to a gene: 8. Combining the CDR3 with reference TRBV7-9 and TRBJ1-2 gives the whole variable domain DTGVSQNPRHKITKRGQNVTFRCDPISEHNRLYWYRQTLGQGPEFLTYFQNEAQLEKSRLLSDRFSAERPKGSFSTLEIQRTEQGDSAMYLCASSLTGTEYYGYTFGSGTRLTVV.

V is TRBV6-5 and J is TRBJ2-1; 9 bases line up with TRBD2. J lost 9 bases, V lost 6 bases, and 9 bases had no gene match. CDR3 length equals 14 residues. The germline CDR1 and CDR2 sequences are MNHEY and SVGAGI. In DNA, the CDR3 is TGTGCCAGCAGGGTATTAGCGGGGGAGGTTGAGCAGTTCTTC. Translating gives CASRVLAGEVEQFF.

The CDR3 reads CASSPGYGYTF. The CDR3 DNA follows: TGCGCCAGCAGCCCAGGGTATGGCTACACCTTC. This sequence joins TRBV5-1 and TRBJ1-2, with D perhaps matching TRBD1 (5 bases). The CDR3 consists of 11 residues. V lost 4 bases to trimming and J lost 5 bases, with 6 bases between them. Germline assignment: CDR1 SGHRS and CDR2 YFSETQ.

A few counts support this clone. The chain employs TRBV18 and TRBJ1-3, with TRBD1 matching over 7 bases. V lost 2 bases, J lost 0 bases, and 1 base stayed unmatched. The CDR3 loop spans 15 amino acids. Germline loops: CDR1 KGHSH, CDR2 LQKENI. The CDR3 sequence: CASSPTGDSGNTIYF. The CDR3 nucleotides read TGTGCCAGCTCACCAACAGGGGACTCTGGAAACACCATATATTTT.

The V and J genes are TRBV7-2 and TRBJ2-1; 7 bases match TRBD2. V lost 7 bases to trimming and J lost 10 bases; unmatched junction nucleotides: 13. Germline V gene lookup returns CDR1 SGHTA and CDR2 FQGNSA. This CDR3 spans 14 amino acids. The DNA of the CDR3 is TGTGCCAGCACAGCGTCGGGGGGTCATCGGGAGCAGTTCTTC. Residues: CASTASGGHREQFF. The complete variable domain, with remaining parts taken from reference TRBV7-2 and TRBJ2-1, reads GAGVSQSPSNKVTEKGKDVELRCDPISGHTALYWYRQSLGQGLEFLIYFQGNSAPDKSGLPSDRFSAERTGGSVSTLTIQRTQQEDSAVYLCASTASGGHREQFFGPGTRLTVL.

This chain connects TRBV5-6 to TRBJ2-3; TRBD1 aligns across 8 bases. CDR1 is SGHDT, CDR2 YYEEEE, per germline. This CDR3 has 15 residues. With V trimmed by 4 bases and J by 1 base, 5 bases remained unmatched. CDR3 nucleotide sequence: TGTGCCAGCAGCGGGGGACAGGCCCGCACAGATACGCAGTATTTT. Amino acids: CASSGGQARTDTQYF.

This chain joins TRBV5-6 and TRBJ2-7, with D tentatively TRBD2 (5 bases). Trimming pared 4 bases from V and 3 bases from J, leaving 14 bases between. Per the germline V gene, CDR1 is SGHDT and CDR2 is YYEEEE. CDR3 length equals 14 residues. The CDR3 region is CASSGGLDGYEQYF. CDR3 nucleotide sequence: TGTGCCAGCAGCGGCGGACTGGACGGCTACGAGCAGTACTTC. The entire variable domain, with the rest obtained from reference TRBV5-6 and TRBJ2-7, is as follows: DAGVTQSPTHLIKTRGQQVTLRCSPKSGHDTVSWYQQALGQGPQFIFQYYEEEERQRGNFPDRFSGHQFPNYSSELNVNALLLGDSALYLCASSGGLDGYEQYFGPGTRLTVT.

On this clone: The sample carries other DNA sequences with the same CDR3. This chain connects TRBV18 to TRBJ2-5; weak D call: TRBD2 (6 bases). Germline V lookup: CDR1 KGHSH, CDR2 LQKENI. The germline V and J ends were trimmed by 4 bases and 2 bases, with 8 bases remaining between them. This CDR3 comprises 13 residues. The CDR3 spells CASSLGLQETQYF. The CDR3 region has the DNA TGTGCCAGCTCACTCGGACTACAAGAGACCCAGTACTTC.

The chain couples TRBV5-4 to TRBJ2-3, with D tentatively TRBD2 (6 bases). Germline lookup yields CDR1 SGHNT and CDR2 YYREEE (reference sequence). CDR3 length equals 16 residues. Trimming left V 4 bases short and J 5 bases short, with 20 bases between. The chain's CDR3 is CASSVLGGSAVDTQYF. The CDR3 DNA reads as TGTGCCAGCAGCGTCCTCGGGGGATCAGCAGTAGATACGCAGTATTTT.

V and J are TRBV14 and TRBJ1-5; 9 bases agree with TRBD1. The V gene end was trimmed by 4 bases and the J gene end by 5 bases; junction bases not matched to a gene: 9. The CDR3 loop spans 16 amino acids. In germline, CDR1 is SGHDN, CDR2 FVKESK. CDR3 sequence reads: CASSRLGQGWHQPQHF. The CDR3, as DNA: TGTGCCAGCAGCCGCCTGGGACAGGGTTGGCATCAGCCCCAGCATTTT. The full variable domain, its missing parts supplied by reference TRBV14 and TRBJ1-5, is EAGVTQFPSHSVIEKGQTVTLRCDPISGHDNLYWYRRVMGKEIKFLLHFVKESKQDESGMPNNRFLAERTGGTYSTLKVQPAELEDSGVYFCASSRLGQGWHQPQHFGDGTRLSIL.

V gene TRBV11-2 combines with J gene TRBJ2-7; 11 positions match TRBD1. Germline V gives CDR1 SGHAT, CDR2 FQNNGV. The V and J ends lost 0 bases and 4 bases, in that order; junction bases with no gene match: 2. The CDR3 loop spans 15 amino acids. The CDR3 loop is CASSLEGDRGYEQYF. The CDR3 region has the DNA TGTGCCAGCAGCTTAGAGGGGGACAGGGGGTACGAGCAGTACTTC.

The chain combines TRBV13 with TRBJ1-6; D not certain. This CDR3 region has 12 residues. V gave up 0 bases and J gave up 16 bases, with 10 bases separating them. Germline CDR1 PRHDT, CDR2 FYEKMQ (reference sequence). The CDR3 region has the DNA TGTGCCAGCAGCTTAGGAGGCGGGAGACTCCACTTT. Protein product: CASSLGGGRLHF. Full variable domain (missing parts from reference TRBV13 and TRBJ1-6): AAGVIQSPRHLIKEKRETATLKCYPIPRHDTVYWYQQGPGQDPQFLISFYEKMQSDKGSIPDRFSAQQFSDYHSELNMSSLELGDSALYFCASSLGGGRLHFGNGTRLTVT.

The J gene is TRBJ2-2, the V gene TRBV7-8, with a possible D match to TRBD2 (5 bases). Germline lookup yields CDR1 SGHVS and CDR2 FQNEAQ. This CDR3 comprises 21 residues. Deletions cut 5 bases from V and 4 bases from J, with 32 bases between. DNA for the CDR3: TGTGCCAGCAGCAGACTCAAGATGTGGAAAACAAACCCCGAGGGCACCGGGGAGCTGTTTTTT. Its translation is CASSRLKMWKTNPEGTGELFF.

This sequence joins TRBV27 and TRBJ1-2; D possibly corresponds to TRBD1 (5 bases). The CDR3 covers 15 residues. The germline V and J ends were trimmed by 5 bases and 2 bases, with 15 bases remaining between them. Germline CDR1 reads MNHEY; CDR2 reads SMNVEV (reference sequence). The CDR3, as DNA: TGTGCCAGCAGTCCACGCGGGACTGCCAACTATGGCTACACCTTC. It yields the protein CASSPRGTANYGYTF.

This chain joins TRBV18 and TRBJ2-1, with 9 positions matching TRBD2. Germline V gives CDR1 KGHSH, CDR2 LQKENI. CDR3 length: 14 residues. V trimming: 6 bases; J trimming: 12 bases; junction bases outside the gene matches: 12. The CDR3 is CASSTSGGFDGQFF. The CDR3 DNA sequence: TGTGCCAGCTCCACCAGCGGGGGGTTCGATGGGCAGTTCTTC.

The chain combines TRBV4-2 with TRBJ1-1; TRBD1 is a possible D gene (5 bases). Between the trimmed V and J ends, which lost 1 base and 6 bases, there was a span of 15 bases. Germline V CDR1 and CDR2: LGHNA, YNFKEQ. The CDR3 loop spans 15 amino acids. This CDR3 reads CASSQATGSSAEAFF. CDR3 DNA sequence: TGTGCCAGCAGCCAAGCTACAGGTTCCTCCGCTGAAGCTTTCTTT.

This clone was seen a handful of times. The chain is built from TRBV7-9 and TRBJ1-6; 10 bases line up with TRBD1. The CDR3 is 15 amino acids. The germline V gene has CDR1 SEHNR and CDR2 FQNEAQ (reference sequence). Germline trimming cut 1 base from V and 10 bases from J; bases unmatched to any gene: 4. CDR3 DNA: TGTGCCAGCAGCTTAGGGGACAGGGGTCCCTCACCCCTCCACTTT. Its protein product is CASSLGDRGPSPLHF.

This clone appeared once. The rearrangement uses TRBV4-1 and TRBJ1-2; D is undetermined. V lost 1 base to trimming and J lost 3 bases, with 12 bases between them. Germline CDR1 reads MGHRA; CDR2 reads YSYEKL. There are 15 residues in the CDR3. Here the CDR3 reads CASSQGREGDYGYTF. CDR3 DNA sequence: TGCGCCAGCAGCCAAGGAAGGGAGGGAGACTATGGCTACACCTTC.